Described below is a single TCR beta chain sequence and its context. There is no known antigen for this receptor. The sample holds no much larger clone one base away, and base qualities are not on file. The record originates from a study of Ad26.COV2.S vaccination and SARS-CoV-2 variants (dated by TCRdb to 2020 to 2022). Describing the broader study: Vaccine-arm donors were drawn from COV1001, a multicentre, randomized, double-blind, placebo-controlled phase I-IIa trial of Ad26.COV2.S in healthy adults. Sequencing of the TCRbeta repertoire served to evaluate the specificity and breadth of SARS-CoV-2-reactive T cell receptors following Ad26.COV2.S vaccination. The TCR-sequenced set comprised around 30 samples: some 20 Ad26.COV2.S vaccine recipients, 5 placebo recipients and 8 SARS-CoV-2 convalescent individuals. Investigators remained blinded to trial group allocation during experiments and outcome assessment. Ad26.COV2.S was administered intramuscularly at 5 x 10^10 or 1 x 10^11 viral particles, either as a single shot or as two shots given 56 days apart. Trial participants were randomized into five groups of five: low-dose or high-dose Ad26.COV2.S given once or twice, or placebo on both occasions.

On the study overall, not on this receptor specifically: The authors noted that total T cell responses may have been underestimated by the TCR breadth and depth analyses. Non-spike TCR breadth was comparable between vaccine and placebo recipients, consistent with the vaccine containing only spike. Spike-specific TCR breadth was higher in Ad26.COV2.S recipients than in placebo recipients (P = 0.0014). The study was not powered to compare responses between vaccine doses or regimens. After vaccination, substantial breadth of spike-specific CD8+ and CD4+ T cell responses was reported.

The treatment or condition tag for this specimen amounts to: 15 to 20 received Ad26.COV2.S at low or high dose, single or two shots; five or six received placebo; per-sample allocation not given. For vaccine and placebo recipients, the sequenced repertoires came from samples collected on day 63 after the first injection. In Cohort 1b, fewer than 30 adults aged 18-55 years were enrolled at a single site in Boston, USA, between 29 July and 7 August 2020. Ad26.COV2.S was a replication-incompetent adenovirus type 26 vector that expressed a prefusion-stabilized SARS-CoV-2 spike protein derived from the original Wuhan strain. The immunoSEQ Assay was the method used to sequence TCRbeta CDR3 regions. After extraction, genomic DNA underwent amplification by bias-controlled multiplex PCR, followed by high-throughput sequencing. For the original study's pipeline: Collapsing and filtering of sequences were performed to quantify the absolute abundance of each unique TCRbeta CDR3 region. T cell fraction was estimated by normalizing TCRbeta template counts to usable DNA, with usable DNA measured through amplification of reference genes found in all nucleated cells. Repertoire TCRs were annotated as SARS-CoV-2-specific by exact matching of V gene, CDR3 amino acid sequence and J gene to a known reactive TCR set. MIRA supplied the reference SARS-CoV-2 TCR set, which was filtered for enrichment in COVID-19-positive ImmuneCODE repertoires so that public or cross-reactive TCRs were removed. Based on the MIRA antigens, annotated TCRs were further analysed at the level of specific ORF or position within ORF. Breadth was defined as annotated unique rearrangements over total unique productive rearrangements; depth was the summed frequency of those rearrangements. Group comparisons of TCR breadth used two-sided Wilcoxon rank-sum tests. The immuneACCESS repertoire file appears here via TCRdb, limited to in-frame rearrangements. These files lack a portion of the clones; in checked studies, under half of the deficit traces to unresolved V genes, and the cause of the others is not known. The DNA was the basis for D and trimming; V, J and clone size are from that table. The sample table shows roughly 700,000 clones, and 89% are seen once. The ten largest account for nearly 1.5% of the sample.

According to the germline V gene (reference sequence), CDR1 reads SEHNR and CDR2 reads FQNEAQ. The CDR3 spans 17 residues, from the cysteine through the phenylalanine. The only DNA kept is the CDR3, 51 bases in frame from the first base. V and J are truncated by 0 bases and 2 bases respectively, leaving an intervening sequence of 15 bases. The receptor chain draws on TRBV7-9 and TRBJ2-3; TRBD2 is a possible D gene, resting on 6 matching bases. Source: peripheral blood, taken in a trial of Ad26.COV2.S vaccine versus placebo. This receptor was identified in a person aged 18-65 years who received the Ad26.COV2.S COVID-19 vaccine or a placebo. The CDR3 sequence is CASSLARAGPDTDTQYF. The base sequence is TGTGCCAGCAGCTTAGCGCGGGCGGGACCGGACACAGATACGCAGTATTTT.